These 7 T cell receptor beta chains originate from one sample sequenced in a study of cytomegalovirus exposure and HLA in healthy donors. The PCR contained 60 Vbeta and 13 Jbeta primers. Some clones are missing from TCRdb's copy, which holds only in-frame ones; the method was immunoSEQ multiplex PCR. This sample has about 200,000 clones, with 75% to 85% found just once. Sequenced sample: PBMCs. These receptors were obtained from a woman aged 50 to 60 in good health and CMV-seropositive.

This clone occurred a few times. This chain connects TRBV15 to TRBJ1-2; tentative D call: TRBD1 (5 bases). Trimming took 4 bases from V and 2 from J, leaving 17 bases between them. Germline-derived CDR1 and CDR2 are LNHNV and YYDKDF (reference sequence). This CDR3 is built from 16 residues. CDR3 in amino acids: CATSKDTRGTNYGYTF. The CDR3 DNA follows: TGTGCCACCAGCAAGGACACCCGCGGGACGAACTATGGCTACACCTTC.

V and J are TRBV18 and TRBJ2-7, with D maybe TRBD1 (6 bases). Germline V gene data show CDR1 as KGHSH and CDR2 as LQKENI. V was shortened by 2 bases and J by 3 bases, with 11 bases between the two germline ends. This CDR3 has 14 residues. For the CDR3, the DNA is TGTGCCAGCTCACCAAGTACGACAGGCTACGAGCAGTACTTC. Protein product: CASSPSTTGYEQYF. The whole variable domain, filled in from reference TRBV18 and TRBJ2-7, reads NAGVMQNPRHLVRRRGQEARLRCSPMKGHSHVYWYRQLPEEGLKFMVYLQKENIIDESGMPKERFSAEFPKEGPSILRIQQVVRGDSAAYFCASSPSTTGYEQYFGPGTRLTVT.

The chain combines TRBV27 with TRBJ2-5; D remains ambiguous. The J call may be mistaken, given a closer DNA end match to TRBJ2-7. CDR1 and CDR2 from the germline V gene are MNHEY and SMNVEV (reference sequence). The CDR3 totals 13 residues. CDR3 in DNA: TGTGCCAGCAGCCCTCTTAACTCCTACGAGCAGTACTTC. Translation: CASSPLNSYEQYF.

This chain links TRBV7-9 with TRBJ2-1, with 12 bases matching TRBD1. The CDR3 consists of 18 residues. The J segment lost 1 base and the V segment lost 4 bases, leaving 8 bases of the junction unmatched. The germline CDR1 and CDR2 sequences are SEHNR and FQNEAQ (reference sequence). Here the CDR3 DNA reads TGTGCCAGCAGCTCCGGGACAGGGGGCGTCCCATCCTACAATGAGCAGTTCTTC. Translated, it gives CASSSGTGGVPSYNEQFF.

CDR3 region: CASSRSGGTYNEQFF. The CDR3 DNA reads as TGTGCCAGTAGCCGTAGCGGGGGAACCTACAATGAGCAGTTCTTC. The chain couples TRBV19 to TRBJ2-1; 9 nucleotides line up with TRBD2. V gave up 6 bases and J gave up 2 bases; unmatched junction bases: 5. This CDR3 region has 15 residues. The germline gives CDR1 LNHDA, CDR2 SQIVND (reference sequence).

J is TRBJ2-2 and V is TRBV11-2; 7 bases map to TRBD1. The CDR3 runs 15 residues. Looked up from germline, CDR1 is SGHAT and CDR2 is FQNNGV. V dropped 4 bases and J dropped 0; count of bases not matched to a gene: 2. The CDR3 here is CASSSDRTNTGELFF. The CDR3 DNA follows: TGTGCCAGCAGCTCGGACAGGACGAACACCGGGGAGCTGTTTTTT.

The J gene is TRBJ2-7, the V gene TRBV6-6; 7 nucleotides line up with TRBD2. The CDR3 spans 15 residues. Unmatched junction bases numbered 5, after V lost 0 bases and J lost 3 bases. CDR1 MNHNY and CDR2 SVGAGI come from the germline V gene (reference sequence). The CDR3 sequence: CASSYSTGGSYEQYF. Here the CDR3 DNA reads TGTGCCAGCAGTTACTCGACGGGGGGTAGCTACGAGCAGTACTTC.